The clone carrying this TCR beta chain was observed at least ten times. What it recognizes is unknown. Time point described: newly diagnosed GD, antithyroid drugs for less than 3 months. From PBMCs, RNA was extracted and then used to make the TCR library. This entry comes from a study of regulatory T cells in long-lasting Graves disease. Study-wide results and limits: Public clonotype sharing was higher in persistent than newly diagnosed patients.

CDR3 regions were amplified by Arm-PCR using iRepertoire HTBI primers to build TCR beta libraries. A single record per CDR3 protein comes from TCRdb applying MiXCR to the multiplex PCR reads. Of approximately 210,000 distinct CDR3 sequences listed, around 20% are singletons. The germline gives CDR1 SNHLY, CDR2 FYNNEI. V dropped 4 bases and J dropped 4 bases, with 11 bases sitting between them. The CDR3 is made up of 14 amino acids. The sample here was peripheral blood mononuclear cells (PBMCs), taken at new diagnosis, from a patient treated with antithyroid drugs. The chain recombines TRBV2 with TRBJ2-1; no reliable D call. This sequence originates from a female donor with Graves disease. The chain's CDR3 is CASSAREVYNEQFF. The CDR3, as DNA: TGTGCCAGCAGTGCTCGAGAGGTATACAATGAGCAGTTCTTC.